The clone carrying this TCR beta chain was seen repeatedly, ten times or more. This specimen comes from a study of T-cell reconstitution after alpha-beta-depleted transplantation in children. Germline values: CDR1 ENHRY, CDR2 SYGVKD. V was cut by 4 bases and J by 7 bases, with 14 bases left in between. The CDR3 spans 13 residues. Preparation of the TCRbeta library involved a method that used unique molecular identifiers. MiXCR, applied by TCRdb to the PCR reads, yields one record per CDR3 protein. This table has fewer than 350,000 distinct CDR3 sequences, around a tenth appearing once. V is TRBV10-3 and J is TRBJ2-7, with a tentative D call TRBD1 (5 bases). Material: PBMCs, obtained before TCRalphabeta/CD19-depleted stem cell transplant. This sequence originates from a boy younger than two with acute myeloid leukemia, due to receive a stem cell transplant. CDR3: CAISVQGTEEQYF. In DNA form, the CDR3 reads TGTGCCATCAGTGTCCAGGGAACGGAAGAGCAGTACTTC.